This T cell receptor beta chain comes out of a study of Ad26.COV2.S vaccination and SARS-CoV-2 variants. Some clones are missing from TCRdb's copy, which holds only in-frame ones; the method was immunoSEQ multiplex PCR. The profile shows 380,000 or so clones, 80% to 90% of them singletons. The CDR3 is 17 amino acids. With 3 bases clipped from V and 0 bases from J, the junction kept 10 bases outside the gene matches. CDR1 SNHLY and CDR2 FYNNEI come from the germline V gene. Regarding treatment: about 20 received Ad26.COV2.S at low or high dose, single or two shots; 5 received placebo; per-sample allocation not given. Day 63 after the first vaccine or placebo injection was the time point for sampling.

The chain recombines TRBV2 with TRBJ2-7; 8 bases are a match to TRBD2. Sequenced material: peripheral blood, taken in a trial of Ad26.COV2.S vaccine versus placebo. This TCR derives from a person between 18 and 60 years old who received the Ad26.COV2.S COVID-19 vaccine or a placebo. CDR3: CASSDKSGGLFSYEQYF. The CDR3 DNA reads as TGTGCCAGCAGTGATAAGAGCGGGGGCCTGTTCTCCTACGAGCAGTACTTC.